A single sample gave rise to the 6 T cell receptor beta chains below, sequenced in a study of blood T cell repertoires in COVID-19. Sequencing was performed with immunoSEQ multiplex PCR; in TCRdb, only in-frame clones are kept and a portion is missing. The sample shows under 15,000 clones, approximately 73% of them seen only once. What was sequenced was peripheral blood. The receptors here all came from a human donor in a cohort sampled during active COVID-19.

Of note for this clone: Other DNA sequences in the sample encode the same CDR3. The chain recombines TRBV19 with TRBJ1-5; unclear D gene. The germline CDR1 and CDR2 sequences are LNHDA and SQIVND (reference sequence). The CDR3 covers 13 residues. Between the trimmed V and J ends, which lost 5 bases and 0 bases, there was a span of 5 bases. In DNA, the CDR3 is TGTGCCAGTAGTTTAAATAGCAATCAGCCCCAGCATTTT. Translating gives CASSLNSNQPQHF.

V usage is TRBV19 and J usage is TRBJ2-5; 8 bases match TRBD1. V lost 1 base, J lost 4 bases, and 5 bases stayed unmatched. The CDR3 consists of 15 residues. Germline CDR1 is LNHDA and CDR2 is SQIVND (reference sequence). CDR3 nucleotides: TGTGCCAGTAGTATAGGGGGGACAGGTATAGAGACCCAGTACTTC. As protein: CASSIGGTGIETQYF.

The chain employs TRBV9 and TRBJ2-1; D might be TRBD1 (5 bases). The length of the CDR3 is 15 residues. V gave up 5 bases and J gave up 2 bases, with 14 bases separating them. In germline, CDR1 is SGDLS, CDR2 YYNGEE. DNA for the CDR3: TGTGCCAGCAGTATTCTGGACAACCCCTACAATGAGCAGTTCTTC. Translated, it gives CASSILDNPYNEQFF. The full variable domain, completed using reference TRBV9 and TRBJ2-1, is DSGVTQTPKHLITATGQRVTLRCSPRSGDLSVYWYQQSLDQGLQFLIQYYNGEERAKGNILERFSAQQFPDLHSELNLSSLELGDSALYFCASSILDNPYNEQFFGPGTRLTVL.

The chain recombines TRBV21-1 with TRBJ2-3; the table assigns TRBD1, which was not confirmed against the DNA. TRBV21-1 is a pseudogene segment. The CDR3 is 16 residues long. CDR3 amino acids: CASSKRGSLVDDTQYF. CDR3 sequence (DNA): TGTGCCAGCAGCAAAAGGGGTAGCCTCGTGGACGATACGCAGTATTTT.

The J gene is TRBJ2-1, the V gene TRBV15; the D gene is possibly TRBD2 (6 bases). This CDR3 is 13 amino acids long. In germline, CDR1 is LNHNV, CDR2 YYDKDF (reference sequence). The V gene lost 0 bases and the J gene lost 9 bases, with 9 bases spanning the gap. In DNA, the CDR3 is TGTGCCACCAGCAGAGATAGGGGACTTGAGCAGTTCTTC. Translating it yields CATSRDRGLEQFF.

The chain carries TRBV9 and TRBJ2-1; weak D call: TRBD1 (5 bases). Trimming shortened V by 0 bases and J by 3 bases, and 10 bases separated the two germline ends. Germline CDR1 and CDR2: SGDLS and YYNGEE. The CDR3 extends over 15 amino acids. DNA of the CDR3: TGTGCCAGCAGCGTAGAGGGGTTCCTCTACAATGAGCAGTTCTTC. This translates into CASSVEGFLYNEQFF. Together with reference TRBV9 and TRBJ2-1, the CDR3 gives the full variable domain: DSGVTQTPKHLITATGQRVTLRCSPRSGDLSVYWYQQSLDQGLQFLIQYYNGEERAKGNILERFSAQQFPDLHSELNLSSLELGDSALYFCASSVEGFLYNEQFFGPGTRLTVL.